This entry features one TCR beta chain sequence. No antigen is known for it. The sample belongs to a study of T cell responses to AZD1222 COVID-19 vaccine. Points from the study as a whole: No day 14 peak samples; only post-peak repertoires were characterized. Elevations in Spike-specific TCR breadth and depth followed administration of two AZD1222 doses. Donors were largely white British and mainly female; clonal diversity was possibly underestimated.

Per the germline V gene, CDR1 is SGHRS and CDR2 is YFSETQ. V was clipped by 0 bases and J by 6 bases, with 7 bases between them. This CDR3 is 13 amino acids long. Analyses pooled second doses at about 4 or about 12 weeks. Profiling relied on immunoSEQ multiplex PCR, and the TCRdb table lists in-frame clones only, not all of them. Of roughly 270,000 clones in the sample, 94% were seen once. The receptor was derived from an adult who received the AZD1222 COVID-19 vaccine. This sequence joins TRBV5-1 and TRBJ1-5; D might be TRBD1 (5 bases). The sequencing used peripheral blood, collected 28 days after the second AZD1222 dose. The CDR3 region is CASSLAGTQPQHF. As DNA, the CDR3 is TGCGCCAGCAGCTTGGCAGGGACTCAGCCCCAGCATTTT. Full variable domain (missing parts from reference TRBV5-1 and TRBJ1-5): KAGVTQTPRYLIKTRGQQVTLSCSPISGHRSVSWYQQTPGQGLQFLFEYFSETQRNKGNFPGRFSGRQFSNSRSEMNVSTLELGDSALYLCASSLAGTQPQHFGDGTRLSIL.